This entry is about one TCR beta chain. The sample originates from a study of blood T cell repertoires in COVID-19. The overall study: Acute and convalescent COVID-19 specimens originated in the United States, Italy and Spain. PBMCs, B-cell-depleted T cells, or T cells provided the cDNA or gDNA that made up the material.

Original data processing: Estimates of nucleated cell counts were drawn from the amplification of reference gene primers. Repertoires were generated with immunoSEQ multiplex PCR, while TCRdb's copy carries only in-frame clones and drops some. V and J calls and clone size are given by that table; D and trimming were obtained from the DNA. The data show about 140,000 clones, roughly nine tenths seen once. This CDR3 spans 15 amino acids. Germline values: CDR1 SGHVS, CDR2 FNYEAQ. J lost 7 bases, V lost 3 bases, and 2 bases had no gene match. Sequencing was done on a sample of peripheral blood. The clonotype originates from a human donor in a cohort sampled during active COVID-19. The V and J genes are TRBV7-6 and TRBJ2-1; 14 nucleotides align to TRBD2. The CDR3 sequence is CASSFRLAGGNEQFF. The CDR3 DNA follows: TGTGCCAGCAGCTTCAGACTAGCGGGGGGGAATGAGCAGTTCTTC. The full variable domain, completed using reference TRBV7-6 and TRBJ2-1, is GAGVSQSPRYKVTKRGQDVALRCDPISGHVSLYWYRQALGQGPEFLTYFNYEAQQDKSGLPNDRFSAERPEGSISTLTIQRTEQRDSAMYRCASSFRLAGGNEQFFGPGTRLTVL.